Presented here are 26 T cell receptor beta chains from one specimen sequenced in a study of blood T cell repertoires in COVID-19. Profiling relied on immunoSEQ multiplex PCR, and the TCRdb table lists in-frame clones only, not all of them. The sample consists of fewer than 350,000 clones, approximately 83% of them appearing once. The sequenced material came from peripheral blood. The receptor source for this set is a woman younger than 45 who had recovered from COVID-19.

The gene calls are TRBV6-5 and TRBJ2-2; 7 positions agree with TRBD1. With V trimmed by 11 bases and J by 2 bases, 8 bases remained unmatched. CDR3 length: 14 amino acids. The V gene's germline CDR1 is MNHEY and CDR2 SVGAGI. The CDR3 DNA reads as TGTGCCTCAAAGGGGGCACGAAACACCGGGGAGCTGTTTTTT. Translating it yields CASKGARNTGELFF.

The chain has TRBV24-1 and TRBJ2-3, with D perhaps TRBD2 (6 bases). CDR3 size: 18 residues. In germline, CDR1 is KGHDR, CDR2 SFDVKD. Trimming stripped 0 bases from V and 0 bases from J, with 15 bases between. The CDR3 protein is CATSDLQRMAGSTDTQYF. For the CDR3, the DNA is TGTGCCACCAGTGATTTGCAACGGATGGCGGGGAGCACAGATACGCAGTATTTT.

The CDR3 DNA is TGCGCCAGCAGCTACCGCCGCGAACCCTCGGGGGGGACCCAGTACTTC. Residues: CASSYRREPSGGTQYF. The chain couples TRBV5-1 to TRBJ2-5; 7 bases fit TRBD2. Germline V gene sequence: CDR1 SGHRS, CDR2 YFSETQ. V gave up 3 bases and J gave up 7 bases; unmatched junction bases: 15. This CDR3 region has 16 residues.

This clone was counted many times. This rearrangement joins TRBV6-5 to TRBJ1-6; D is ambiguous. This CDR3 has 15 residues. V dropped 5 bases and J dropped 5 bases, with 13 bases sitting between them. Germline V gene data show CDR1 as MNHEY and CDR2 as SVGAGI. CDR3 nucleotide sequence: TGTGCCAGCAGTCCCCTCGGTTCGAATAATTCACCCCTCCACTTT. This sequence encodes CASSPLGSNNSPLHF.

The chain is built from TRBV11-2 and TRBJ1-1; D is uncertain. This CDR3 comprises 16 residues. The germline V and J ends were trimmed by 0 bases and 3 bases, with 14 bases remaining between them. The V gene's germline CDR1 is SGHAT and CDR2 FQNNGV. DNA for the CDR3: TGTGCCAGCAGCTTAGATTTCGCAGGCCGCGACACTGAAGCTTTCTTT. Its protein is CASSLDFAGRDTEAFF.

V and J are TRBV19 and TRBJ1-1; possible D gene TRBD1, 5 bases. Between the trimmed V and J ends, which lost 4 bases and 3 bases, there was a span of 9 bases. CDR1 and CDR2 from the germline V gene are LNHDA and SQIVND (reference sequence). The length of the CDR3 is 13 residues. The CDR3 DNA reads as TGTGCCAGTAGTAACACAGGCTACACTGAAGCTTTCTTT. It specifies CASSNTGYTEAFF.

This clone was detected ten times or more. The V call is TRBV19, the J call TRBJ1-2; D gene unclear. V lost 7 bases and J lost 8, with 17 bases in between. In germline, CDR1 is LNHDA, CDR2 SQIVND (reference sequence). The CDR3 consists of 13 residues. The CDR3 DNA reads as TGTGCCAGTAAGAACGACGGAGCTATCGGCTACACCTTC. Translating it yields CASKNDGAIGYTF.

The rearrangement links TRBV6-6 to TRBJ1-5; the D gene is possibly TRBD1 (6 bases). Looked up from germline, CDR1 is MNHNY and CDR2 is SVGAGI (reference sequence). The CDR3 sequence is 14 residues long. With 6 bases removed from V and 5 bases from J, the gap between germline ends came to 14 bases. The CDR3 sequence: CASSSGQTYQPQHF. CDR3 in DNA: TGTGCCAGCAGCTCCGGACAGACCTATCAGCCCCAGCATTTT.

The rearrangement joins TRBV28 to TRBJ2-7; D might be TRBD1 (6 bases). The CDR3 is 11 residues long. The germline V and J ends were trimmed by 4 bases and 9 bases, with 10 bases remaining between them. In germline, CDR1 is MDHEN, CDR2 SYDVKM. CDR3 nucleotide sequence: TGTGCCAGCAGTTCGGACAGCCTGCAGTACTTC. This translates into CASSSDSLQYF.

J is TRBJ2-5 and V is TRBV27, with a tentative D call TRBD2 (5 bases). The CDR3 loop spans 15 amino acids. The V and J ends lost 3 bases and 7 bases respectively, with 18 bases between them. Looked up from germline, CDR1 is MNHEY and CDR2 is SMNVEV (reference sequence). The CDR3 coding sequence is TGTGCCAGCAGTTTCTCGAACGGGATTCCAGCGACCCAGTACTTC. Translating it yields CASSFSNGIPATQYF.

The gene calls are TRBV7-2 and TRBJ1-3; TRBD1 is a possible D gene (5 bases). The germline V and J ends were trimmed by 5 bases and 4 bases, with 15 bases remaining between them. Germline-derived CDR1 and CDR2 are SGHTA and FQGNSA. The CDR3 runs to 15 residues. The DNA of the CDR3 is TGTGCCAGCAGCGTTAGGGGTGGAACAGGAAACACCATATATTTT. Protein sequence: CASSVRGGTGNTIYF.

The chain links TRBV6-5 to TRBJ2-7; 8 nucleotides line up with TRBD1. The trim removed 5 bases at V and 2 bases at J, leaving 5 bases unmatched. Germline CDR1 and CDR2: MNHEY and SVGAGI. The CDR3 length is 14 residues. The CDR3 is CASSRTGLTYEQYF. The CDR3 DNA reads as TGTGCCAGCAGTCGGACAGGGCTAACCTACGAGCAGTACTTC.

The J gene is TRBJ2-5, the V gene TRBV28; D call uncertain. CDR1 and CDR2 (germline): MDHEN, SYDVKM. This CDR3 contains 12 residues. V lost 10 bases, J lost 2 bases, and 11 bases lay in between. In DNA form, the CDR3 reads TGTGCCACCACCACTAAACAAGAGACCCAGTACTTC. It translates to CATTTKQETQYF.

V usage is TRBV10-3 and J usage is TRBJ2-1; no definite D call. CDR3 size: 13 residues. The germline V gene encodes CDR1 ENHRY and CDR2 SYGVKD. The V end was cut by 0 bases, the J end by 8 bases, with 8 bases between. In nucleotides, the CDR3 is TGTGCCATCAGTGAGTCTTTCGCAGATGAGCAGTTCTTC. It is translated as CAISESFADEQFF.

V gene TRBV6-2 or TRBV6-3 combines with J gene TRBJ1-1; 7 nucleotides match TRBD1. With V trimmed by 5 bases and J by 1 base, 19 bases remained unmatched. Germline assignment: CDR1 MNHEY and CDR2 SVGEGT. The CDR3 has 19 residues. In DNA form, the CDR3 reads TGTGCCAGCAGTACGATCGGTACCTGGGACAGAAGTGAGAACACTGAAGCTTTCTTT. Its protein is CASSTIGTWDRSENTEAFF.

This chain uses TRBV5-4 with TRBJ2-3, with 8 bases matching TRBD2. With V trimmed by 4 bases and J by 0 bases, 4 bases remained unmatched. This CDR3 contains 15 residues. Looked up from germline, CDR1 is SGHNT and CDR2 is YYREEE (reference sequence). Written as DNA, the CDR3 is TGTGCCAGCAGCGATCGGGGGGGGAGCACAGATACGCAGTATTTT. Protein sequence: CASSDRGGSTDTQYF.

CDR3 residues: CATRDRGHYEQYF. CDR3 DNA sequence: TGTGCCACTCGGGACAGGGGGCACTACGAGCAGTACTTC. The chain employs TRBV5-4 and TRBJ2-7; 12 bases match TRBD1. With 9 bases clipped from V and 3 bases from J, the junction kept 4 bases outside the gene matches. The CDR3 sequence is 13 residues long. Germline lookup yields CDR1 SGHNT and CDR2 YYREEE (reference sequence).

This clone was counted a single time. The rearrangement links TRBV7-2 to TRBJ2-2, with TRBD2 identical over 7 bases. The J segment lost 6 bases and the V segment lost 0 bases, leaving 1 base of the junction unmatched. The CDR3 consists of 14 residues. Germline CDR1 is SGHTA and CDR2 is FQGNSA. The CDR3 region is CASSLASGPGELFF. CDR3 in DNA: TGTGCCAGCAGCTTAGCTAGCGGGCCCGGGGAGCTGTTTTTT.

This sequence joins TRBV2 and TRBJ2-7, with 14 bases aligning to TRBD2. The germline V gene has CDR1 SNHLY and CDR2 FYNNEI. Trimming removed 5 bases from V and 8 bases from J; junction bases left unmatched: 8. This CDR3 comprises 15 residues. The CDR3 sequence: CASSPSTSGGAKQYF. The CDR3 DNA sequence: TGTGCCAGCAGTCCTTCGACTAGCGGGGGGGCAAAGCAGTACTTC.

The rearrangement joins TRBV5-4 to TRBJ2-3; possible D gene TRBD2, 6 bases. This CDR3 is 20 amino acids long. The V gene's germline CDR1 is SGHNT and CDR2 YYREEE (reference sequence). V lost 2 bases to trimming and J lost 0 bases, with 25 bases between them. CDR3 coding DNA: TGTGCCAGCAGCTTCGAGTTTTCTCCGGGAGAGGGTGCTAGCACAGATACGCAGTATTTT. Translating it yields CASSFEFSPGEGASTDTQYF.

CDR3 nucleotide sequence: TGTGCCATCAGTGAGGGGCCTAGCGGGAACACAGATACGCAGTATTTT. As protein: CAISEGPSGNTDTQYF. The J gene is TRBJ2-3, the V gene TRBV10-3; 9 bases are a match to TRBD2. Germline values: CDR1 ENHRY, CDR2 SYGVKD. CDR3 length: 16 amino acids. V lost 2 bases, J lost 2 bases, and 5 bases stayed unmatched.

In its sample, this clone was seen a few times. The chain couples TRBV4-1 to TRBJ1-1; 11 bases fit TRBD1. The CDR3 is made up of 15 amino acids. The trim removed 6 bases at V and 8 bases at J, leaving 11 bases unmatched. Germline V gene lookup returns CDR1 MGHRA and CDR2 YSYEKL. The CDR3 is CASSRRTGGDQEAFF. The CDR3 region has the DNA TGCGCCAGCAGTAGGAGGACAGGGGGCGATCAGGAAGCTTTCTTT.

This chain joins TRBV2 and TRBJ1-2, with no clear D. The V end lost 6 bases, the J end lost 7 bases, and 12 bases lay between the germline ends. The CDR3 totals 12 residues. Germline CDR1 SNHLY, CDR2 FYNNEI. The CDR3 DNA reads as TGTGCCAGCAGGGAGGACGGGCTTGGCTACACCTTC. It codes for CASREDGLGYTF.

The chain couples TRBV7-9 to TRBJ2-2; D is undetermined. CDR3 length: 12 amino acids. V lost 5 bases to trimming and J lost 7 bases, with 8 bases between them. Germline loops: CDR1 SEHNR, CDR2 FQNEAQ (reference sequence). The CDR3 is CASSPSVGELFF. CDR3 nucleotides: TGTGCCAGCAGCCCTTCGGTCGGGGAGCTGTTTTTT.

The chain recombines TRBV6-5 with TRBJ2-1; D gene unclear. The germline V gene has CDR1 MNHEY and CDR2 SVGAGI. This CDR3 comprises 14 residues. With 2 bases removed from V and 6 bases from J, the gap between germline ends came to 11 bases. The CDR3 sequence: CASSYEAESNEQFF. The DNA for the CDR3 is TGTGCCAGCAGTTACGAGGCAGAGAGCAATGAGCAGTTCTTC.

This chain links TRBV20-1 with TRBJ2-5; 8 bases fit TRBD2. Germline V gene data show CDR1 as DFQATT and CDR2 as SNEGSKA (reference sequence). V trimming: 3 bases; J trimming: 4 bases; junction bases outside the gene matches: 13. The CDR3 spans 16 residues. The DNA of the CDR3 is TGCAGTGCTAGTCCTCCGGGCGGGAGGATAAGAGAGACCCAGTACTTC. Translated: CSASPPGGRIRETQYF.